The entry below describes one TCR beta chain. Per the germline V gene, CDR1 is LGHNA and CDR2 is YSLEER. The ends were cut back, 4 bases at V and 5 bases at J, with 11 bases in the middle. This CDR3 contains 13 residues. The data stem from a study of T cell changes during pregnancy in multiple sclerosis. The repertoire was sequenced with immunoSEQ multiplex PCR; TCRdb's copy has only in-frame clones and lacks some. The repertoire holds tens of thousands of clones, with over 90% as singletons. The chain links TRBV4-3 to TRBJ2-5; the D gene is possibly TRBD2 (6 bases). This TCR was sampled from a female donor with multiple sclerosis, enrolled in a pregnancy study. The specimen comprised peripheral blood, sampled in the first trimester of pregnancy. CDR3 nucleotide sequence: TGCGCCAGCAGCCTAGCGGTTCGGGAGACCCAGTACTTC. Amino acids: CASSLAVRETQYF.